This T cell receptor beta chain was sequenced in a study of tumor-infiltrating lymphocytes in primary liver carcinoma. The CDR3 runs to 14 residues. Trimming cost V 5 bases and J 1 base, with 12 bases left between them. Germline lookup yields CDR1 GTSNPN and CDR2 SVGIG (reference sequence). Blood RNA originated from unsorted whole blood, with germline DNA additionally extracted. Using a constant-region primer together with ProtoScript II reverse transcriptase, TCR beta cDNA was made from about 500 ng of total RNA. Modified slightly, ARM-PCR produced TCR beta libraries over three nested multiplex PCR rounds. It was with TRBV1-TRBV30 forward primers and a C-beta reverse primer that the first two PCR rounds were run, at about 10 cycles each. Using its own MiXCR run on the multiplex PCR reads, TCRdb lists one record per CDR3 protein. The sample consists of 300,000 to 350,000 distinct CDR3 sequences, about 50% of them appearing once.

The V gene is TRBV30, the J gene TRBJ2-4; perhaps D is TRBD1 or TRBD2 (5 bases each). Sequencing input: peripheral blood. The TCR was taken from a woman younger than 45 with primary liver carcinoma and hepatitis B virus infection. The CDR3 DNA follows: TGTGCCTGGGGGGTAGGGGAGGCCAAAAACATTCAGTACTTC. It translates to CAWGVGEAKNIQYF.